This T cell receptor (beta chain) is drawn from a study of blood T cell repertoires in COVID-19. Overall study: Samples taken during acute and convalescent COVID-19 were collected in the United States, Italy and Spain. The analysed material was cDNA or gDNA that came from T cells, B-cell-depleted T cells, or PBMCs.

Per the germline V gene, CDR1 is MNHEY and CDR2 is SVGAGI. The CDR3 length is 15 residues. Trimming stripped 2 bases from V and 3 bases from J, with 10 bases between. Original processing notes: Amplification from reference gene primers served as the basis for estimated nucleated cell counts. The protocol was immunoSEQ multiplex PCR, while the TCRdb copy is restricted to in-frame clones and leaves out a portion. That table furnishes V, J and clone size, whereas the DNA furnished D and trimming. In the table there are around 270,000 clones, 65% to 85% of which are singletons. With respect to this clone: This sample includes further DNA sequences coding for the same CDR3.

The material sequenced was peripheral blood. The clonotype comes from a woman aged 40 to 50 who had recovered from COVID-19. V and J are TRBV6-5 and TRBJ1-4; D is unresolved. CDR3 loop: CASSYGGTPNEKLFF. The CDR3 nucleotides are TGTGCCAGCAGTTACGGCGGAACACCTAATGAAAAACTGTTTTTT.